Below are 5 T cell receptor beta chains sequenced from a single sample in a study of T-cell reconstitution after alpha-beta-depleted transplantation in children. As it was prepared, the TCRbeta library received unique molecular identifiers. TCRdb itself ran the PCR reads through MiXCR, one entry per CDR3 protein. The sample lists 250,000 to 350,000 distinct CDR3 sequences; around 25% were seen once. Sequences were derived from PBMCs, mostly from graft donor cells, sampled 180 days after TCRalphabeta/CD19-depleted stem cell transplant. The source is a male patient younger than 18 who had a stem cell transplant for acute lymphoblastic leukemia, so the T cells may come from the graft donor.

The chain joins TRBV9 to TRBJ2-2; perhaps TRBD1 as D (5 bases). The germline gives CDR1 SGDLS, CDR2 YYNGEE. CDR3 length: 13 amino acids. The germline V and J ends were trimmed by 3 bases and 13 bases, with 16 bases remaining between them. For the CDR3, the DNA is TGTGCCAGCAGCGCCCGACAGACCTTGGGGCTGTTTTTT. Translation: CASSARQTLGLFF.

This clonotype was picked up a small number of times. This chain's CDR3 is CASSLGIAGVLRYNEQFF. The DNA of the CDR3 is TGCGCCAGCAGCTTGGGTATAGCGGGAGTCTTAAGGTACAATGAGCAGTTCTTC. The chain joins TRBV5-1 to TRBJ2-1; 9 nucleotides match TRBD2. V lost 0 bases to trimming and J lost 4 bases; unmatched junction nucleotides: 11. Germline CDR1 is SGHRS and CDR2 is YFSETQ. The CDR3 sequence is 18 residues long.

The gene calls are TRBV11-2 and TRBJ2-6; TRBD2 matches 7 bases. V shed 4 bases and J 11 bases; nucleotides not matched to a gene: 14. CDR3 length equals 16 residues. The germline V gene has CDR1 SGHAT and CDR2 FQNNGV. CDR3 region: CASSSLGGGLGHVLTF. In DNA form, the CDR3 reads TGTGCCAGCAGCTCGTTGGGTGGTGGACTAGGACACGTCCTGACTTTC.

This clonotype was counted between two and nine times. V gene TRBV5-5 combines with J gene TRBJ1-5; unclear D gene. With 0 bases removed from V and 3 bases from J, the gap between germline ends came to 10 bases. CDR1 is SGHKS and CDR2 is YYEKEE in the germline V gene (reference sequence). This CDR3 region has 15 residues. CDR3 protein: CASSLGARTNQPQHF. The CDR3 region has the DNA TGTGCCAGCAGCTTGGGGGCCAGGACCAATCAGCCCCAGCATTTT.

The chain is built from TRBV6-1 and TRBJ1-2; no clear D gene. Between the trimmed V and J ends, which lost 7 bases and 4 bases, there was a span of 16 bases. Germline CDR1 reads MNHNS; CDR2 reads SASEGT. The CDR3 extends over 14 amino acids. CDR3 nucleotides: TGTGCCAGCAACGACGGTGCACATTTCTATGGCTACACCTTC. Translating gives CASNDGAHFYGYTF.